These 27 T cell receptor beta chains share one sample of origin, sequenced in a study of OX40 agonist ivuxolimab in advanced cancers. Only in-frame clones appear in the TCRdb table, and some are missing; sequencing was by immunoSEQ multiplex PCR. The repertoire holds around 80,000 clones, with roughly 87% as singletons. The source was CD4+ or CD8+ T cells sorted from blood, collected in a trial of the OX40 agonist ivuxolimab. The source of these receptors is an adult with an advanced solid tumor such as melanoma, head and neck, liver or kidney cancer.

This sequence joins TRBV6-1 and TRBJ2-7; the D gene is possibly TRBD2 (7 bases). The length of the CDR3 is 12 residues. Trimming removed 7 bases at V and 6 bases at J, with 13 bases between. Germline loops: CDR1 MNHNS, CDR2 SASEGT. The CDR3 loop reads CASNGGGSEQYF. CDR3 coding DNA: TGTGCCAGCAATGGGGGGGGCTCCGAGCAGTACTTC.

V usage is TRBV11-2 and J usage is TRBJ2-3; D gene ambiguous. The CDR3 loop spans 15 amino acids. Germline assignment: CDR1 SGHAT and CDR2 FQNNGV. V was clipped by 0 bases and J by 1 base, with 8 bases between them. CDR3 loop: CASSLDLTGTDTQYF. For the CDR3, the DNA is TGTGCCAGCAGCTTAGATCTCACCGGCACAGATACGCAGTATTTT.

The V gene is TRBV5-6, the J gene TRBJ1-4; tentative D call: TRBD1 (5 bases). Germline CDR1 is SGHDT and CDR2 is YYEEEE. CDR3 size: 14 residues. The ends were cut back, 6 bases at V and 7 bases at J, with 16 bases in the middle. The CDR3 reads CASNTAGPGEKLFF. The CDR3 DNA sequence: TGTGCCAGCAACACCGCAGGGCCGGGTGAAAAACTGTTTTTT.

To note about this clone: The same CDR3 can be traced to other DNA sequences in this sample. This chain connects TRBV7-9 to TRBJ1-2, with D hard to call. This CDR3 contains 14 residues. Looked up from germline, CDR1 is SEHNR and CDR2 is FQNEAQ (reference sequence). V lost 1 base to trimming and J lost 7 bases, with 13 bases between them. CDR3: CASSLVGVTSGYTF. In nucleotides, the CDR3 is TGTGCCAGCAGCTTAGTCGGCGTCACCAGTGGCTACACCTTC.

CDR3 DNA: TGTGCCAGCAGCTTACGGGACGAAGTAGGTTACACTGAAGCTTTCTTT. It codes for CASSLRDEVGYTEAFF. The V call is TRBV7-8, the J call TRBJ1-1; a possible D gene is TRBD1 (5 bases). V was pared by 2 bases and J by 3 bases, with 16 bases between. Germline V lookup: CDR1 SGHVS, CDR2 FQNEAQ. CDR3 length: 16 residues.

The chain couples TRBV30 to TRBJ1-2; perhaps TRBD1 as D (6 bases). V lost 2 bases and J 4 bases, leaving 8 bases between the germline ends. CDR3 length equals 12 residues. Germline lookup yields CDR1 GTSNPN and CDR2 SVGIG (reference sequence). The CDR3 DNA is TGTGCCTGGAGTACGGACAGCTATGGCTACACCTTC. Its protein product is CAWSTDSYGYTF.

The chain is built from TRBV27 and TRBJ1-2; unclear D gene. Trimming removed 6 bases from V and 2 bases from J, with 7 bases in between. This CDR3 comprises 12 residues. Germline lookup yields CDR1 MNHEY and CDR2 SMNVEV (reference sequence). CDR3 in amino acids: CASRTINYGYTF. The CDR3, as DNA: TGTGCCAGCAGAACGATAAACTATGGCTACACCTTC.

CDR3 residues: CAFLGPRDEQFF. The CDR3 coding sequence is TGTGCCTTCCTCGGCCCGAGGGATGAGCAGTTCTTC. The genes are TRBV10-3 and TRBJ2-1; the D gene is possibly TRBD2 (5 bases). With 11 bases removed from V and 8 bases from J, the gap between germline ends came to 16 bases. Germline lookup yields CDR1 ENHRY and CDR2 SYGVKD. This CDR3 is built from 12 residues.

The rearrangement links TRBV5-4 to TRBJ1-1, with 7 bases lining up with TRBD1. The germline V gene encodes CDR1 SGHNT and CDR2 YYREEE (reference sequence). CDR3 length: 14 amino acids. The junction had 6 bases not matched to a gene; V was cut back by 5 bases and J by 2 bases. CDR3: CASSQGQINTEAFF. The CDR3 DNA follows: TGTGCCAGCAGTCAGGGACAGATAAACACTGAAGCTTTCTTT. Supplemented by reference TRBV5-4 and TRBJ1-1, the full variable domain reads ETGVTQSPTHLIKTRGQQVTLRCSSQSGHNTVSWYQQALGQGPQFIFQYYREEENGRGNFPPRFSGLQFPNYSSELNVNALELDDSALYLCASSQGQINTEAFFGQGTRLTVV.

The chain joins TRBV30 to TRBJ1-2; maybe TRBD1 (6 bases). This CDR3 is 12 amino acids long. Trimming removed 0 bases at V and 8 bases at J, with 10 bases between. CDR1 and CDR2 from the germline V gene are GTSNPN and SVGIG (reference sequence). The CDR3 sequence: CAWSVVRGGYTF. The CDR3 coding sequence is TGTGCCTGGAGTGTGGTCAGGGGCGGCTACACCTTC. The complete variable domain, with remaining parts taken from reference TRBV30 and TRBJ1-2, reads SQTIHQWPATLVQPVGSPLSLECTVEGTSNPNLYWYRQAAGRGLQLLFYSVGIGQISSEVPQNLSASRPQDRQFILSSKKLLLSDSGFYLCAWSVVRGGYTFGSGTRLTVV.

The chain links TRBV11-2 to TRBJ2-1, with TRBD2 matching 10 bases. Germline V lookup: CDR1 SGHAT, CDR2 FQNNGV. The CDR3 runs to 15 residues. The V segment lost 5 bases and the J segment 2 bases; nucleotides outside the gene matches: 3. The CDR3 DNA follows: TGTGCCAGCAGCCTCACTAGCGGGGCCTACAATGAGCAGTTCTTC. Translating gives CASSLTSGAYNEQFF. The entire variable domain, with the rest obtained from reference TRBV11-2 and TRBJ2-1, is as follows: EAGVAQSPRYKIIEKRQSVAFWCNPISGHATLYWYQQILGQGPKLLIQFQNNGVVDDSQLPKDRFSAERLKGVDSTLKIQPAKLEDSAVYLCASSLTSGAYNEQFFGPGTRLTVL.

This rearrangement joins TRBV18 to TRBJ1-6; 9 positions match TRBD1. V lost 4 bases, J lost 7 bases, and 2 bases stayed unmatched. Germline V gene sequence: CDR1 KGHSH, CDR2 LQKENI. This CDR3 comprises 14 residues. CDR3 nucleotide sequence: TGTGCCAGCTCACGGGACAGGGTAAATTCACCCCTCCACTTT. Its translation: CASSRDRVNSPLHF. Full variable domain (outside the CDR3, taken from reference TRBV18 and TRBJ1-6): NAGVMQNPRHLVRRRGQEARLRCSPMKGHSHVYWYRQLPEEGLKFMVYLQKENIIDESGMPKERFSAEFPKEGPSILRIQQVVRGDSAAYFCASSRDRVNSPLHFGNGTRLTVT.

This clone was picked up one time. V usage is TRBV7-2 and J usage is TRBJ1-1; a possible D gene is TRBD1 (6 bases). Germline V gene sequence: CDR1 SGHTA, CDR2 FQGNSA. The CDR3 totals 14 residues. Trimming shortened V by 3 bases and J by 0 bases, and 8 bases separated the two germline ends. CDR3 sequence (DNA): TGTGCCAGCAGCTTCAGGGGTTTGAACACTGAAGCTTTCTTT. Encoded protein: CASSFRGLNTEAFF.

V is TRBV6-1 and J is TRBJ2-7, with D tentatively TRBD2 (6 bases). The CDR3 length is 11 residues. The V and J ends lost 8 bases and 6 bases respectively, with 11 bases between them. Per the germline V gene, CDR1 is MNHNS and CDR2 is SASEGT. CDR3: CASVWRGEQYF. The CDR3 DNA follows: TGTGCCAGCGTCTGGAGGGGCGAGCAGTACTTC.

The V call is TRBV5-1, the J call TRBJ2-3, with D possibly TRBD1 on 7 matching bases. CDR1 and CDR2 from the germline V gene are SGHRS and YFSETQ. Trimming cost V 6 bases and J 3 bases, with 14 bases left between them. This CDR3 is built from 14 residues. The CDR3 region is CASTRAGGTDTQYF. In nucleotides, the CDR3 is TGCGCCAGCACGAGGGCAGGGGGGACAGATACGCAGTATTTT.

The V and J genes are TRBV27 and TRBJ1-1; 10 nucleotides match TRBD1. The CDR3 is 15 amino acids. Germline V gene data show CDR1 as MNHEY and CDR2 as SMNVEV (reference sequence). The trim removed 2 bases at V and 5 bases at J, leaving 5 bases unmatched. DNA of the CDR3: TGTGCCAGCAGTTTAAGGGACAGGGGAAATACTGAAGCTTTCTTT. Protein: CASSLRDRGNTEAFF.

The chain combines TRBV5-1 with TRBJ2-5, with D possibly TRBD1 on 6 matching bases. The DNA end is a closer match to TRBJ2-7, so the J assignment may be wrong. The CDR3 totals 14 residues. The germline V gene has CDR1 SGHRS and CDR2 YFSETQ. The CDR3 loop reads CASSLGGPPYEQYF. CDR3 coding DNA: TGCGCCAGCAGCTTGGGGGGGCCTCCCTACGAGCAGTACTTC.

As DNA, the CDR3 is TGTGCCAGCAGTCGTCGGGGACAGGGTCATCAAGAGACCCAGTACTTC. Protein: CASSRRGQGHQETQYF. This chain joins TRBV28 and TRBJ2-5, with TRBD1 matching over 9 bases. CDR3 length equals 16 residues. Trimming removed 5 bases from V and 2 bases from J; junction bases left unmatched: 9. Germline CDR1 reads MDHEN; CDR2 reads SYDVKM.

The V gene is TRBV7-6, the J gene TRBJ2-7, with 7 nucleotides matching TRBD2. The CDR3 runs to 13 residues. Trimming took 4 bases from V and 6 from J; bases not matched to a gene: 6. Germline CDR1 SGHVS, CDR2 FNYEAQ. In DNA form, the CDR3 reads TGTGCCAGCAGCTCATTTCGGGGGGTCGAGCAGTACTTC. This codes for CASSSFRGVEQYF.

The rearrangement links TRBV7-9 to TRBJ2-7, with 7 bases fitting TRBD1. The germline V gene has CDR1 SEHNR and CDR2 FQNEAQ (reference sequence). The V segment lost 5 bases and the J segment 11 bases; nucleotides outside the gene matches: 9. This CDR3 region has 12 residues. CDR3 protein: CASSPGRQGKYF. As DNA, the CDR3 is TGTGCCAGCAGCCCCGGCCGACAGGGAAAGTACTTC.

The gene calls are TRBV7-9 and TRBJ1-3; D is perhaps TRBD1 (5 bases). Germline V gives CDR1 SEHNR, CDR2 FQNEAQ (reference sequence). The CDR3 is made up of 15 amino acids. Trimming took off 4 bases at V and 0 bases at J, with 10 bases between the two ends. CDR3 in amino acids: CASSSRVLSGNTIYF. CDR3 DNA sequence: TGTGCCAGCAGCTCCAGGGTTCTCTCTGGAAACACCATATATTTT. Using reference TRBV7-9 and TRBJ1-3 for the parts outside the CDR3, the full variable domain is DTGVSQNPRHKITKRGQNVTFRCDPISEHNRLYWYRQTLGQGPEFLTYFQNEAQLEKSRLLSDRFSAERPKGSFSTLEIQRTEQGDSAMYLCASSSRVLSGNTIYFGEGSWLTVV.

The V gene is TRBV30, the J gene TRBJ1-1, with D uncertain. With 1 base removed from V and 6 bases from J, the gap between germline ends came to 6 bases. This CDR3 has 11 residues. The V gene's germline CDR1 is GTSNPN and CDR2 SVGIG (reference sequence). CDR3 in DNA: TGTGCCTGGAGTGGGCGGGCTGAAGCTTTCTTT. Residues: CAWSGRAEAFF.

J is TRBJ2-1 and V is TRBV5-6; tentatively, D is TRBD2 (6 bases). Deletions cut 0 bases from V and 10 bases from J, with 20 bases between. The CDR3 loop spans 16 amino acids. In germline, CDR1 is SGHDT, CDR2 YYEEEE. CDR3 nucleotides: TGTGCCAGCAGCTTGGGCGGGGCCCCTCCCAATATCGAGCAGTTCTTC. This gives the protein CASSLGGAPPNIEQFF.

This chain connects TRBV6-6 to TRBJ1-1; D might be TRBD1 (6 bases). This CDR3 contains 15 residues. CDR1 and CDR2 from the germline V gene are MNHNY and SVGAGI (reference sequence). V lost 2 bases to trimming and J lost 1 base, with 11 bases between them. In DNA form, the CDR3 reads TGTGCCAGCAGTTACGGGCGCAGGGGGAACACTGAAGCTTTCTTT. This sequence encodes CASSYGRRGNTEAFF.

A few counts support this clone. The chain employs TRBV10-2 and TRBJ2-1; 8 bases line up with TRBD2. The CDR3 loop spans 13 amino acids. J was trimmed by 16 bases and V by 0 bases; bases with no gene match: 8. The germline gives CDR1 WSHSY, CDR2 SAAADI. CDR3 protein: CASSESKSGRQFF. CDR3 DNA: TGCGCCAGCAGTGAGTCGAAAAGCGGGAGACAATTCTTC.

V is TRBV15 and J is TRBJ2-1, with a weak D call TRBD2 (6 bases). Trimming removed 1 base at V and 5 bases at J, with 21 bases between. This CDR3 spans 18 amino acids. Germline assignment: CDR1 LNHNV and CDR2 YYDKDF (reference sequence). In DNA form, the CDR3 reads TGTGCCACCAGCAGAGCCATGGGGGGAGCGGCTTATAACAATGAGCAGTTCTTC. Translation gives CATSRAMGGAAYNNEQFF. Drawing the rest from reference TRBV15 and TRBJ2-1, the complete variable domain is DAMVIQNPRYQVTQFGKPVTLSCSQTLNHNVMYWYQQKSSQAPKLLFHYYDKDFNNEADTPDNFQSRRPNTSFCFLDIRSPGLGDTAMYLCATSRAMGGAAYNNEQFFGPGTRLTVL.

The table lists this clone with a count of one. The rearrangement links TRBV9 to TRBJ2-7; D ambiguous. V was shortened by 4 bases and J by 7 bases, with 6 bases between the two germline ends. The CDR3 sequence is 10 residues long. Germline V gene sequence: CDR1 SGDLS, CDR2 YYNGEE. CDR3 DNA: TGTGCCAGCAGCTTGAGGGAGCAGTACTTC. Protein sequence: CASSLREQYF. The full variable domain, its missing parts supplied by reference TRBV9 and TRBJ2-7, is DSGVTQTPKHLITATGQRVTLRCSPRSGDLSVYWYQQSLDQGLQFLIQYYNGEERAKGNILERFSAQQFPDLHSELNLSSLELGDSALYFCASSLREQYFGPGTRLTVT.